Listed here are 12 T cell receptor beta chains from one sample, sequenced in a study of shared clonotypes between healthy human individuals. This table comes from immunoSEQ multiplex PCR, and its TCRdb copy is limited to in-frame clones, with some not included. The data show hundreds of thousands of clones, around 72% seen once. What was sequenced was memory CD4+ T cells sorted from blood. The subset denotes: CD45RA-negative fraction. All receptors come from a woman in her twenties or thirties in good health.

The rearrangement uses TRBV11-2 and TRBJ1-2; D is ambiguous. The CDR3 sequence is 13 residues long. V dropped 5 bases and J dropped 4 bases, with 11 bases sitting between them. Germline V CDR1 and CDR2: SGHAT, FQNNGV. CDR3: CASSPRYAYGYTF. CDR3 DNA sequence: TGTGCCAGCAGCCCGAGGTACGCCTATGGCTACACCTTC.

The V gene is TRBV10-1, the J gene TRBJ2-1; 14 positions match TRBD2. Germline CDR1 WNHNN, CDR2 SYGVQD (reference sequence). Unmatched junction bases numbered 4, after V lost 4 bases and J lost 8 bases. The CDR3 runs to 15 residues. The CDR3 loop reads CASSVGTSGSDEQFF. CDR3 DNA: TGCGCCAGCAGTGTAGGGACTAGCGGGAGTGATGAGCAGTTCTTC.

For this clone: A far larger clone is off by one base, so a read error is likely. The V and J genes are TRBV28 and TRBJ2-1; D remains unclear. The CDR3 is made up of 11 amino acids. Germline V gives CDR1 MDHEN, CDR2 SYDVKM. Trimming removed 6 bases at V and 4 bases at J, with 4 bases between. The CDR3 region is CASRVYNEQFF. CDR3 coding DNA: TGTGCCAGCAGAGTATACAATGAGCAGTTCTTC. Full variable domain (remainder filled in from reference TRBV28 and TRBJ2-1): DVKVTQSSRYLVKRTGEKVFLECVQDMDHENMFWYRQDPGLGLRLIYFSYDVKMKEKGDIPEGYSVSREKKERFSLILESASTNQTSMYLCASRVYNEQFFGPGTRLTVL.

This chain uses TRBV19 with TRBJ1-5; D remains unclear. The V and J ends lost 6 bases and 6 bases respectively, with 12 bases between them. CDR3 length equals 13 residues. Germline CDR1 LNHDA, CDR2 SQIVND (reference sequence). The CDR3 DNA reads TGTGCCAGTAGCGGGTTCCGGGGTCAGCCCCAGCATTTT. It specifies CASSGFRGQPQHF.

This chain uses TRBV18 with TRBJ2-5; 8 bases line up with TRBD2. Germline loops: CDR1 KGHSH, CDR2 LQKENI. V lost 8 bases and J lost 2; bases outside the gene matches: 4. The CDR3 extends over 13 amino acids. CDR3 region: CASTLAVQETQYF. The CDR3, as DNA: TGTGCCAGCACACTAGCGGTACAAGAGACCCAGTACTTC. Together with reference TRBV18 and TRBJ2-5, the CDR3 gives the full variable domain: NAGVMQNPRHLVRRRGQEARLRCSPMKGHSHVYWYRQLPEEGLKFMVYLQKENIIDESGMPKERFSAEFPKEGPSILRIQQVVRGDSAAYFCASTLAVQETQYFGPGTRLLVL.

This chain joins TRBV28 and TRBJ2-7; TRBD2 might be the D (6 bases). Germline CDR1 MDHEN, CDR2 SYDVKM. Trimming removed 6 bases at V and 6 bases at J, with 15 bases between. This CDR3 region has 13 residues. The DNA of the CDR3 is TGTGCCAGCAGCCGGAAACTAGCTGCCGAGCAGTACTTC. The encoded protein is CASSRKLAAEQYF. Full variable domain (outside the CDR3, taken from reference TRBV28 and TRBJ2-7): DVKVTQSSRYLVKRTGEKVFLECVQDMDHENMFWYRQDPGLGLRLIYFSYDVKMKEKGDIPEGYSVSREKKERFSLILESASTNQTSMYLCASSRKLAAEQYFGPGTRLTVT.

The chain employs TRBV7-9 and TRBJ2-3, with 10 bases fitting TRBD2. The CDR3 covers 15 residues. Looked up from germline, CDR1 is SEHNR and CDR2 is FQNEAQ (reference sequence). J gave up 4 bases and V 4 bases, and 5 bases lay outside the gene matches. CDR3 loop: CASSSLAGVADTQYF. CDR3 DNA sequence: TGTGCCAGCAGCTCGCTAGCGGGAGTGGCAGATACGCAGTATTTT.

The chain is built from TRBV27 and TRBJ2-3, with 10 bases lining up with TRBD2. Germline CDR1 and CDR2: MNHEY and SMNVEV (reference sequence). This CDR3 contains 18 residues. J lost 4 bases, V lost 2 bases, and 12 bases had no gene match. The CDR3 protein is CASSLIPFRAGGPDTQYF. In DNA form, the CDR3 reads TGTGCCAGCAGTTTAATCCCTTTTCGAGCGGGAGGGCCAGATACGCAGTATTTT.

V gene TRBV6-6 combines with J gene TRBJ1-3, with D perhaps matching TRBD1 (5 bases). Trimming shortened V by 6 bases and J by 0 bases, and 12 bases separated the two germline ends. The length of the CDR3 is 15 residues. In germline, CDR1 is MNHNY, CDR2 SVGAGI (reference sequence). The CDR3 loop is CASRQDYYSGNTIYF. The CDR3 DNA reads TGTGCCAGCAGACAGGACTACTACTCTGGAAACACCATATATTTT.

This chain connects TRBV28 to TRBJ1-2; 11 nucleotides line up with TRBD1. The junction had 5 bases not matched to a gene; V was cut back by 10 bases and J by 4 bases. Per the germline V gene, CDR1 is MDHEN and CDR2 is SYDVKM. The CDR3 runs 13 residues. In DNA form, the CDR3 reads TGTGCCATTGGACAGGGGGCCTTCTATGGCTACACCTTC. It translates to CAIGQGAFYGYTF.

The chain uses TRBV18 and TRBJ2-7, with D uncertain. V lost 8 bases and J lost 1, with 12 bases in between. Germline assignment: CDR1 KGHSH and CDR2 LQKENI. The length of the CDR3 is 13 residues. The CDR3 is CASTGTDSYEQYF. The CDR3 nucleotides read TGTGCCAGCACTGGTACAGATTCCTACGAGCAGTACTTC. Variable domain in full (rest from reference TRBV18 and TRBJ2-7): NAGVMQNPRHLVRRRGQEARLRCSPMKGHSHVYWYRQLPEEGLKFMVYLQKENIIDESGMPKERFSAEFPKEGPSILRIQQVVRGDSAAYFCASTGTDSYEQYFGPGTRLTVT.

This chain uses TRBV2 with TRBJ1-5; D is undetermined. Germline loops: CDR1 SNHLY, CDR2 FYNNEI. Trimming removed 4 bases at V and 7 bases at J, with 26 bases between. This CDR3 has 18 residues. CDR3 sequence reads: CASSGSRVWGGLGQPQHF. The CDR3 nucleotides are TGTGCCAGCAGTGGAAGTCGGGTTTGGGGTGGCCTGGGGCAGCCCCAGCATTTT.